This paragraph reports one T cell receptor beta chain. This record belongs to a study of control samples from healthy donors and cancer patients. Profiled with immunoSEQ multiplex PCR; TCRdb holds only in-frame clones, not every one. The sample holds about 170,000 clones, around 88% seen once. The germline gives CDR1 MRHNA, CDR2 SNTAGT. This CDR3 comprises 13 residues. With 3 bases removed from V and 9 bases from J, the gap between germline ends came to 12 bases. This receptor was obtained from a woman in her thirties in good health. Sequenced input: blood. This chain uses TRBV6-4 with TRBJ2-1; maybe TRBD2 (6 bases). In nucleotides, the CDR3 is TGTGCCAGCAGTGATTTGAGAGCGGGTGAGCAGTTCTTC. Translation gives CASSDLRAGEQFF.